Here is one TCR beta chain with its context. Its antigen is currently not known. This may be a read error, as it is one base from a much larger clone. The TCR beta CDR3 regions were amplified from RNA transcripts. For the first round of RT-PCR on the TCR CDR3, the HTBI primer set was used together with the Qiagen OneStep RT-PCR kit. The libraries were constructed in a second round of multiplex PCR and then size-selected and purified. Sequencing of the libraries was done on an Illumina HiSeq2000 using paired-end 100 bp reads. Turning to the authors' computational methods: SOAPnuke was used to process the raw data, with reads discarded if the reads contained adapters or uncalled bases, had a mean Phred below 15, or lacked an exact constant-primer or identifier match. High-quality paired reads were merged using COPE v1.2.5, and each unique nucleotide sequence was defined as a clonotype. MiTCR v1.1 was used to align the clonotypes against IMGT TRBV, TRBD and TRBJ reference segments. The analysis included only V-J combinations with a frequency above 0.0001, which together covered roughly 99% of the repertoires. A TCS score was defined as the ratio of F50 (clonal expansion) to E x V (chaos), with BLOSUM62-based TCRdist applied between CDR3 peptides within each V-J. Welch's t-statistics and random forest reduced several hundred V-J features to roughly 13, which were used in a naive Bayes classifier (R e1071). TCRdb cleaned the public reads at Q25 with fastp, built clones with MiXCR and kept in-frame beta chains. Each CDR3 protein appears once, grouped with its most common genes and DNA. TCRdb, not the authors, supplied the V and J calls. The sample records over 250,000 distinct CDR3 sequences, 15% to 20% of which are singletons. Over 50% of the sample is taken by the ten largest.

CDR1 DFQATT and CDR2 SNEGSKA were looked up in the germline V gene (reference sequence). At the junction V is shortened by 8 bases and J by 2 bases; bases outside the gene matches: 11. The CDR3 sequence holds 14 residues, the cysteine and phenylalanine included. The retained sequence is limited to the CDR3, 42 bases, with the frame set at the first base. The data stem from a study of T cells in Graves' hyperthyroidism and ophthalmopathy (dated by TCRdb to the late 2010s). Regarding the study in general: Peripheral blood was collected at initial diagnosis, before any treatment. Following sampling, methimazole starting at 30 mg daily was given to hyperthyroidism patients, and high-dose intravenous methylprednisolone was given to ophthalmopathy patients. Whether ophthalmopathy could be predicted prospectively was tested in an independent validation cohort made up of approximately 19 hyperthyroidism patients plus 17 patients who later progressed to ophthalmopathy. The 85 to 100 discovery patients were divided at random into training and test sets in a 7:3 ratio. The study also compared thyroid tissue and blood T-cell repertoires from roughly 6 Graves' hyperthyroidism patients. The paper reports TCR Vbeta CDR3 sequencing of roughly 140 peripheral blood samples: some 41 ophthalmopathy, over 70 hyperthyroidism and around 17 progressor patients. A discovery cohort of about a hundred patients, roughly 45 with Graves' ophthalmopathy and 55 to 65 with stable Graves' hyperthyroidism, was used to find distinguishing TCR V-J signatures.

In the ophthalmopathy patients, disease was moderately to severely active, with a Clinical Activity Score of 3 or more, a NOSPECS grade of 4 or more, and a duration of less than 3 months. Any patient with an uncontrolled infection, another autoimmune disease, pregnancy or lactation was excluded. Diagnoses were based on clinical symptoms, serum thyroxine and TRAb, thyroid ultrasound and orbital computed tomography. Ficoll-Paque density gradient centrifugation was used to isolate PBMCs from about 9 ml of fresh peripheral blood. Total RNA was extracted with Trizol reagent, and quality was checked on an Agilent 2100 Bioanalyzer. Beyond this particular receptor, the publication reports: Most expanded thyroid clonotypes (frequency above 0.001) were also detected in blood, suggesting blood repertoires may reflect thyroid immune responses. No statistical method was used to set the sample size in advance, and investigators knew the group allocation. Ophthalmopathy was separated from stable hyperthyroidism by a 13 V-J signature model, with over 85% sensitivity and about 84% specificity obtained in cross-validation and 80%/75% obtained in testing. In validation, progression to ophthalmopathy was predicted by the model with roughly 69% sensitivity and 72.22% specificity, a median of approximately 7.1 months before onset.

Sample: blood. The chain is made from TRBV20-1 and TRBJ2-7; TRBD2 agrees with 8 junctional bases. The sequence came from a woman aged 55-70 years with Graves' ophthalmopathy. The CDR3 reads as follows: CSTFPSGRTYEQYF. The sequenced DNA is TGCAGTACTTTCCCTAGCGGGCGGACCTACGAGCAGTACTTC.